This record concerns one T cell receptor beta chain sequence. During active infection, Seattle patients enrolled and were then monitored through disease. In the original analysis: Amplification with reference gene primers provided the estimates of nucleated cell counts. Some clones are missing from TCRdb's copy, which holds only in-frame ones; the method was immunoSEQ multiplex PCR. That table supplies the V and J calls and clone size; D and trimming were determined from the DNA. The repertoire has 250,000 to 300,000 clones, 75% to 90% of them found once; the top ten carry roughly 14%. The data belong to a study of blood T cell repertoires in COVID-19. The wider study: Specimens from acute and convalescent COVID-19 originated in the United States, Italy and Spain. PBMCs, B-cell-depleted T cells, or T cells were the source of the cDNA or gDNA that made up the material.

Germline CDR1 is SEHNR and CDR2 is FQNEAQ (reference sequence). V lost 7 bases and J lost 3; bases outside the gene matches: 4. The CDR3 totals 13 residues. Sequencing was performed on peripheral blood. The sequence came from an older woman with COVID-19, enrolled during active disease. The chain recombines TRBV7-9 with TRBJ1-1; 8 nucleotides match TRBD1. DNA for the CDR3: TGTGCCAGCACCCACAGGGGGGACACTGAAGCTTTCTTT. Translating gives CASTHRGDTEAFF. The variable domain in full, with the rest retrieved from reference TRBV7-9 and TRBJ1-1, is DTGVSQNPRHKITKRGQNVTFRCDPISEHNRLYWYRQTLGQGPEFLTYFQNEAQLEKSRLLSDRFSAERPKGSFSTLEIQRTEQGDSAMYLCASTHRGDTEAFFGQGTRLTVV.